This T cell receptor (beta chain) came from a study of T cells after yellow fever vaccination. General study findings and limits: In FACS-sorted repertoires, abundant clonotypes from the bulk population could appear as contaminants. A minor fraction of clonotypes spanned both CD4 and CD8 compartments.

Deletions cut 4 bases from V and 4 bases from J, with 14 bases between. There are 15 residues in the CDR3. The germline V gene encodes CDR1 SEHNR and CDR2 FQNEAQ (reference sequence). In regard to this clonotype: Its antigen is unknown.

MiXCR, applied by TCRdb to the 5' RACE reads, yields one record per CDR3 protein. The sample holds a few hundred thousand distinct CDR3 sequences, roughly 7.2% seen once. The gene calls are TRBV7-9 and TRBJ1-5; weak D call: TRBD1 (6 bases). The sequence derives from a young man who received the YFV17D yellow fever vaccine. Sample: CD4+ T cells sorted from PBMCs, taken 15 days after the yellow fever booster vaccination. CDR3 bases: TGTGCCAGCAGCTCCGGGGGACAACCTAATCAGCCCCAGCATTTT. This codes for CASSSGGQPNQPQHF. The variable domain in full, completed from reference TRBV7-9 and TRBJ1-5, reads DTGVSQNPRHKITKRGQNVTFRCDPISEHNRLYWYRQTLGQGPEFLTYFQNEAQLEKSRLLSDRFSAERPKGSFSTLEIQRTEQGDSAMYLCASSSGGQPNQPQHFGDGTRLSIL.